This TCR beta chain was profiled in a study of OX40 agonist ivuxolimab in advanced cancers. For context, the study as a whole: Ivuxolimab was a fully human IgG2 agonistic monoclonal antibody targeting the costimulatory receptor OX40 (CD134). In the dose-escalation cohort, around four fifths of patients were male, and the mean age was 60 years with a range of about 20 to 90. Of the roughly 50 dose-escalation patients, hepatocellular carcinoma was present in around 19, melanoma in approximately 15, renal cell carcinoma in 9 and head and neck cancer in 9. Prior anti-PD-1, anti-PD-L1 or anti-CTLA-4 therapy was permitted, and 40% of dose-escalation patients had received checkpoint inhibitors. The paper describes the monotherapy dose-escalation part (N of about 57 patients) of the phase I trial of ivuxolimab. Intravenous ivuxolimab was administered to patients every 2 weeks at six dose levels: 0.01, 0.1, 0.3, 1.5, 3 and 10 mg/kg. The purpose of peripheral TCRbeta sequencing was to test whether ivuxolimab changed TCR sequence diversity and led to clonal T-cell expansion. Partial responses occurred in three dose-escalation patients: two with cutaneous melanoma and one with hepatocellular carcinoma. The paper as a whole reports these results and caveats: Antigen specificity was not determined for the clonally expanded peripheral T cells. On average, CD8+ T cells showed more expanded clones than CD4+ T cells after ivuxolimab. In the 0.1-3.0 mg/kg groups, partial responders were among the patients with the lowest normalized peripheral clonal expansion, particularly in CD8+ T cells. At doses of 0.1 to 3.0 mg/kg, clonal expansion of both CD4+ and CD8+ T cells in blood was seen between baseline and week 6. Low levels of normalized T-cell clonal expansion were also shown by some nonresponding patients.

For sequencing of the TCRbeta CDR3 region, genomic DNA was extracted from the sorted cells. The immunoSEQ Assay was used for sequencing of TCRbeta CDR3 regions. Drawn from immuneACCESS, this table holds only the in-frame rearrangements with V and J called that TCRdb kept. Clones are partly lost; checked studies trace under half to an unresolved V gene and leave the rest unexplained. In this sample the table shows tens of thousands of clones, almost 85% of which occur a single time. The top ten clonotypes cover 5.5% of the sample. For this chain, trimming is 3 bases at the V end and 5 bases at the J end, and the number of junction bases without a gene match is 5. From the germline V gene, CDR1 is ENHRY and CDR2 is SYGVKD. The CDR3 numbers 14 residues from cysteine through phenylalanine. Only the CDR3 DNA is retained, 42 bases long and in frame from the first base. The trial excluded patients who had a history of autoimmune disease or who were on systemic immunosuppression. Peripheral blood for TCR sequencing was collected from all dose cohorts at baseline, on cycle 4 day 1, and on cycle 7 day 1. Samples came from an open-label, multicenter, first-in-human phase I dose-escalation trial of ivuxolimab. Adults with locally advanced or metastatic melanoma, renal cell, hepatocellular, or head and neck squamous cell carcinoma were enrolled in the trial. CD4+ and CD8+ T cells were sorted separately from peripheral blood before TCR sequencing.

With regard to this clone: Which antigen it targets is not known. No base quality values were provided; no much bigger clone lies one nucleotide off.

The sequenced sample was CD4+ or CD8+ T cells sorted from blood, obtained in a trial of the OX40 agonist ivuxolimab. The clonotype comes from an adult with an advanced solid tumor such as melanoma, head and neck, liver or kidney cancer. The rearranged segments are TRBV10-3 and TRBJ2-5; a stretch of 8 junction bases matches TRBD1. The nucleotides read TGTGCCATCAGTGAACCGGGACAGGTTGAGACCCAGTACTTC. It encodes CAISEPGQVETQYF.